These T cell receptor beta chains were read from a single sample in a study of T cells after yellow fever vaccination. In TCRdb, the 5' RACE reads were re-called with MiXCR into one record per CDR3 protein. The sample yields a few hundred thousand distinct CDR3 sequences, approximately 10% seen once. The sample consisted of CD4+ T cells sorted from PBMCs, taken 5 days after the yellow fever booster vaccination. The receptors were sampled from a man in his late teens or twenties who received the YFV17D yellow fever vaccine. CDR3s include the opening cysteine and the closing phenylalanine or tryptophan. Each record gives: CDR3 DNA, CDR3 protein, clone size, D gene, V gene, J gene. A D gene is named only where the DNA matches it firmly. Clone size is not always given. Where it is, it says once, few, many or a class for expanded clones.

CDR3 DNA: TGTGCCAGCAGCGCGGAGGGGCTCGGTAGTTCACCCCTCCACTTT; CDR3 protein: CASSAEGLGSSPLHF; clone size: few; D gene: NA; V gene: TRBV9; J gene: TRBJ1-6
CDR3 DNA: TGTGCCAGCACCTTGAAGAAAGGCTACGAGCTGTACTTC; CDR3 protein: CASTLKKGYELYF; clone size: NA; D gene: NA; V gene: TRBV27; J gene: TRBJ2-7
CDR3 DNA: TGCGCCAGCAGCCCCCGGGCTCCGGGTGAAAAACTGTTTTTT; CDR3 protein: CASSPRAPGEKLFF; clone size: NA; D gene: NA; V gene: TRBV4-1; J gene: TRBJ1-4
CDR3 DNA: TGCGCCAGCAGGGCGGTCGGGGAAGGACCCTTCCAAGAGACCCAGTACTTC; CDR3 protein: CASRAVGEGPFQETQYF; clone size: few; D gene: NA; V gene: TRBV5-1; J gene: TRBJ2-5
CDR3 DNA: TGTGCCAGTAGCCCGGGACACTTCAACACCGGGGAGCTGTTTTTT; CDR3 protein: CASSPGHFNTGELFF; clone size: NA; D gene: NA; V gene: TRBV19; J gene: TRBJ2-2
CDR3 DNA: TGTGCCAGCAGTGAAGGCAGGGCCGGGGAGCTGTTTTTT; CDR3 protein: CASSEGRAGELFF; clone size: NA; D gene: NA; V gene: TRBV6-1; J gene: TRBJ2-2
CDR3 DNA: TGCAGTGCTAGAGAGGCGCGGGGGCGATCGAACACCGGGGAGCTGTTTTTT; CDR3 protein: CSAREARGRSNTGELFF; clone size: NA; D gene: NA; V gene: TRBV20-1; J gene: TRBJ2-2
CDR3 DNA: TGTGCCAGCCCCGGACAGGGCCAGAATTCACCCCTCCACTTT; CDR3 protein: CASPGQGQNSPLHF; clone size: few; D gene: TRBD1; V gene: TRBV6-1; J gene: TRBJ1-6
CDR3 DNA: TGCGCCAGCAGCCAGACTCCCGACAGGTCTGGCTACACCTTC; CDR3 protein: CASSQTPDRSGYTF; clone size: many; D gene: NA; V gene: TRBV4-3; J gene: TRBJ1-2
CDR3 DNA: TGCGCCAGCAGGGCGTGGGGGGTAAACACTGAAGCTTTCTTT; CDR3 protein: CASRAWGVNTEAFF; clone size: NA; D gene: NA; V gene: TRBV4-1; J gene: TRBJ1-1
CDR3 DNA: TGTGCCAGCAGTTACTGGGACAGGGAAGGTGATCAGCCCCAGCATTTT; CDR3 protein: CASSYWDREGDQPQHF; clone size: NA; D gene: TRBD1; V gene: TRBV6-6; J gene: TRBJ1-5
CDR3 DNA: TGTGCCATCAGTCCGAGAGGGACAGGGAGAAATTCACCCCTCCACTTT; CDR3 protein: CAISPRGTGRNSPLHF; clone size: few; D gene: TRBD1; V gene: TRBV10-3; J gene: TRBJ1-6
CDR3 DNA: TGCGCCAGCACCTTGGACGGCTCCTACAATGAGCAGTTCTTC; CDR3 protein: CASTLDGSYNEQFF; clone size: many; D gene: NA; V gene: TRBV5-1; J gene: TRBJ2-1
CDR3 DNA: TGTGCCAGCAGTTTTATAGCTGGATACAAGGCGGCTGAAGCTTTCTTT; CDR3 protein: CASSFIAGYKAAEAFF; clone size: many; D gene: NA; V gene: TRBV12-3/TRBV12-4; J gene: TRBJ1-1
CDR3 DNA: TGTGCCAGCAGCTTAGCGGTGTCAGGGGGACGAGATACGCAGTATTTT; CDR3 protein: CASSLAVSGGRDTQYF; clone size: few; D gene: TRBD1; V gene: TRBV7-9; J gene: TRBJ2-3
CDR3 DNA: TGCAGCGTTGAGGGGGCGACCTCCACTGAAGCTTTCTTT; CDR3 protein: CSVEGATSTEAFF; clone size: NA; D gene: NA; V gene: TRBV29-1; J gene: TRBJ1-1
CDR3 DNA: TGTGCCAGCAGCCCGAGCGGGGGGTCCAGAACTCATACGCAGTATTTT; CDR3 protein: CASSPSGGSRTHTQYF; clone size: few; D gene: TRBD2; V gene: TRBV7-3; J gene: TRBJ2-3
CDR3 DNA: TGCGCCAGCAGCTTGGATCCCGCTGGCCTCACTAAAGCTTTCTTT; CDR3 protein: CASSLDPAGLTKAFF; clone size: many; D gene: NA; V gene: TRBV5-1; J gene: TRBJ1-1
CDR3 DNA: TGCAGTGCCACAGACAGCCCTGGAAACACCATATATTTT; CDR3 protein: CSATDSPGNTIYF; clone size: few; D gene: NA; V gene: TRBV20-1; J gene: TRBJ1-3
CDR3 DNA: TGTGCCAGCAGCTCTCAAAGGGGCACGGGCTACACCTTC; CDR3 protein: CASSSQRGTGYTF; clone size: few; D gene: NA; V gene: TRBV28; J gene: TRBJ1-2
CDR3 DNA: TGTGCCAGTGGGACAGGATCAAATCAGCCCCAGCATTTT; CDR3 protein: CASGTGSNQPQHF; clone size: few; D gene: TRBD1; V gene: TRBV19; J gene: TRBJ1-5
CDR3 DNA: TGTGCCACCAGAGCGGACAGGGGGACCAAAAACATTCAGTACTTC; CDR3 protein: CATRADRGTKNIQYF; clone size: NA; D gene: TRBD1; V gene: TRBV6-1; J gene: TRBJ2-4
CDR3 DNA: TGTGCCAGCAACGCGGGGGGGAGGGGAAGCACAGATACGCAGTATTTT; CDR3 protein: CASNAGGRGSTDTQYF; clone size: few; D gene: TRBD2; V gene: TRBV12-3/TRBV12-4; J gene: TRBJ2-3
CDR3 DNA: TGTGCCAGCAGTTCGGGACCGCGGGGGAATGAGCAGTTCTTC; CDR3 protein: CASSSGPRGNEQFF; clone size: NA; D gene: TRBD2; V gene: TRBV28; J gene: TRBJ2-1
CDR3 DNA: TGTGCCAGCAGCGCCGGGGGCCCCAGCACCGAGCAGTACTTC; CDR3 protein: CASSAGGPSTEQYF; clone size: many; D gene: NA; V gene: TRBV7-2; J gene: TRBJ2-7
CDR3 DNA: TGTGCCAGCTCACCTATAGGGACAGATACGCAGTATTTT; CDR3 protein: CASSPIGTDTQYF; clone size: few; D gene: NA; V gene: TRBV18; J gene: TRBJ2-3
CDR3 DNA: TGTGCCAGCAGCGAACAGGGGAATGGCTACACCTTC; CDR3 protein: CASSEQGNGYTF; clone size: many; D gene: TRBD1; V gene: TRBV3-1; J gene: TRBJ1-2
CDR3 DNA: TGCAGCGTTGGGACGGGACAGGGCGCCGGGGAGCTGTTTTTT; CDR3 protein: CSVGTGQGAGELFF; clone size: many; D gene: TRBD1; V gene: TRBV29-1; J gene: TRBJ2-2
CDR3 DNA: TGCGCCAGCAGCTTGGGGTCGAACACTGAAGCTTTCTTT; CDR3 protein: CASSLGSNTEAFF; clone size: many; D gene: NA; V gene: TRBV5-1; J gene: TRBJ1-1
CDR3 DNA: TGCGCCAGCAGCTTGGAACAGGGGCCGTTAAAGACCCAGTACTTC; CDR3 protein: CASSLEQGPLKTQYF; clone size: few; D gene: TRBD1; V gene: TRBV5-1; J gene: TRBJ2-5
CDR3 DNA: TGTGCCAGCAGCTTACAGCGGGGGCGTGAGACCCAGTACTTC; CDR3 protein: CASSLQRGRETQYF; clone size: few; D gene: TRBD2; V gene: TRBV7-2; J gene: TRBJ2-5
CDR3 DNA: TGTGCCAGCAGTTACCAGACAGGTTTGTCTGGGGCCAACGTCCTGACTTTC; CDR3 protein: CASSYQTGLSGANVLTF; clone size: many; D gene: NA; V gene: TRBV6-5; J gene: TRBJ2-6
CDR3 DNA: TGTGCCAGCAGCTTCGCCTTGGACAGGACGAACACTGAAGCTTTCTTT; CDR3 protein: CASSFALDRTNTEAFF; clone size: few; D gene: TRBD1; V gene: TRBV7-2; J gene: TRBJ1-1
CDR3 DNA: TGTGCCAGCAGCCAAGGTGCAGCGGGGGGACATGAGACCCAGTACTTC; CDR3 protein: CASSQGAAGGHETQYF; clone size: NA; D gene: TRBD2; V gene: TRBV4-2; J gene: TRBJ2-5
CDR3 DNA: TGTGCCAGCAGCTTAATCAGCCATTCCAATGAGCAGTTCTTC; CDR3 protein: CASSLISHSNEQFF; clone size: many; D gene: NA; V gene: TRBV11-2; J gene: TRBJ2-1
CDR3 DNA: TGCAGCGTTGGATCTCGGATTCGGGGGGAGCAGTACTTC; CDR3 protein: CSVGSRIRGEQYF; clone size: many; D gene: NA; V gene: TRBV29-1; J gene: TRBJ2-7
CDR3 DNA: TGTGCCAGCAGCTTGCCACTAGCGGGGGGCGGGGAGACCCAGTACTTC; CDR3 protein: CASSLPLAGGGETQYF; clone size: few; D gene: TRBD2; V gene: TRBV5-6; J gene: TRBJ2-5
CDR3 DNA: TGTGCCAGCAGGCCAGGGGACAGGGCCCAAACATGGGGAAACACCATATATTTT; CDR3 protein: CASRPGDRAQTWGNTIYF; clone size: NA; D gene: TRBD1; V gene: TRBV12-3/TRBV12-4; J gene: TRBJ1-3
CDR3 DNA: TGTGCCAGCAGCTCCGTAAGGGGAGGGTATACGCAGTATTTT; CDR3 protein: CASSSVRGGYTQYF; clone size: NA; D gene: TRBD2; V gene: TRBV7-2; J gene: TRBJ2-3
CDR3 DNA: TGTGCCAGCACCGGGACAGGATTCCTAAATTCACCCCTCCACTTT; CDR3 protein: CASTGTGFLNSPLHF; clone size: NA; D gene: TRBD1; V gene: TRBV11-2; J gene: TRBJ1-6
CDR3 DNA: TGCGCCAGCAGCGTCGGACACTACAATGAGCAGTTCTTC; CDR3 protein: CASSVGHYNEQFF; clone size: many; D gene: NA; V gene: TRBV5-1; J gene: TRBJ2-1
CDR3 DNA: TGTGCCAGCAGCACCGAAGGTCTTGGATATGGCTACACCTTC; CDR3 protein: CASSTEGLGYGYTF; clone size: few; D gene: NA; V gene: TRBV5-4; J gene: TRBJ1-2
CDR3 DNA: TGTAGCAGTGGCCGTTTGACTAGCGGGGAATTAGATACGCAGTATTTT; CDR3 protein: CSSGRLTSGELDTQYF; clone size: few; D gene: TRBD2; V gene: TRBV6-1; J gene: TRBJ2-3
CDR3 DNA: TGCGCCAGCAGTTCCCGGCCAGCCCCCTACGAGCAGTACTTC; CDR3 protein: CASSSRPAPYEQYF; clone size: few; D gene: NA; V gene: TRBV23-1; J gene: TRBJ2-7
CDR3 DNA: TGTGCCAGCAGCCGCAGGGAACCTGAAGCTTTCTTT; CDR3 protein: CASSRREPEAFF; clone size: NA; D gene: NA; V gene: TRBV7-9; J gene: TRBJ1-1